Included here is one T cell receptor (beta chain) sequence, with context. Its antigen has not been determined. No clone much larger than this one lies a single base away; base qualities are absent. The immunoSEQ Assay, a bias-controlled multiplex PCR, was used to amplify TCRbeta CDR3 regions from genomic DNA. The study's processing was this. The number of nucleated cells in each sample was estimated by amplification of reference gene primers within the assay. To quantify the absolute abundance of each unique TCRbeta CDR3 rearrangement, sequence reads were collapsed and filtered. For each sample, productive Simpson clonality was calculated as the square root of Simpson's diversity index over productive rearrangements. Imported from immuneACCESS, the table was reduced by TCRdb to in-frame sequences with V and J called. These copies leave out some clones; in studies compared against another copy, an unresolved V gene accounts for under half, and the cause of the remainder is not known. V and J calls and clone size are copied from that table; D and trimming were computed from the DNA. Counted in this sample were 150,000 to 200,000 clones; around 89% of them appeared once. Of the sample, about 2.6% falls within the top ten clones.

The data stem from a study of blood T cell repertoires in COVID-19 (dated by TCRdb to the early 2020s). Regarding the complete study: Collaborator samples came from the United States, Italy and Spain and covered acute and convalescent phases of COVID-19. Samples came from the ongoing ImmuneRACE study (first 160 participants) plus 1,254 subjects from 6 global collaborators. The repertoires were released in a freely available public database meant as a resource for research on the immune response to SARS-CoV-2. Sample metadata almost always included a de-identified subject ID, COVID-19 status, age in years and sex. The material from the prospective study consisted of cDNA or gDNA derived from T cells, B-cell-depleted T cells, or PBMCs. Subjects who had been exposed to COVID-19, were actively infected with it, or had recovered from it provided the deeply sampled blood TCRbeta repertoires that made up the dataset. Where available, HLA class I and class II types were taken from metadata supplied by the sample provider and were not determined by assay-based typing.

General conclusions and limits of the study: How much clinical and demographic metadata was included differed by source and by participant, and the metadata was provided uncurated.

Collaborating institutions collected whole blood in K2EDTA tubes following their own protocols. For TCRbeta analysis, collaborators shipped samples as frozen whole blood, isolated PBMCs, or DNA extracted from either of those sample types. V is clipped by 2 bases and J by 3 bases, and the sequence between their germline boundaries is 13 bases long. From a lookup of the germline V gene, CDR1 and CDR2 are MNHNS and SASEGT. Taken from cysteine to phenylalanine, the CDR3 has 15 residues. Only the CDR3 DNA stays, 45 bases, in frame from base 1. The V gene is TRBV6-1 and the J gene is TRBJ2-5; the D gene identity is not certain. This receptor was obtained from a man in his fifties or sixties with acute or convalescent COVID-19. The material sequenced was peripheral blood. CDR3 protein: CASSERWRTEETQYF. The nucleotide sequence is TGTGCCAGCAGTGAAAGGTGGAGAACCGAAGAGACCCAGTACTTC.